The present T cell receptor beta chain was sequenced within a study of blood T cell repertoires in COVID-19. In germline, CDR1 is SGHRS, CDR2 YFSETQ. The CDR3 consists of 19 residues. V lost 0 bases, J lost 5 bases, and 27 bases lay in between. Produced via immunoSEQ multiplex PCR; TCRdb's table is partial and in-frame only. Here the sample spans about 300,000 clones, 80% to 90% being singletons. The sample was peripheral blood. The chain links TRBV5-1 to TRBJ2-7, with TRBD1 as a possible D gene (8 bases). The TCR sequence derives from a man aged 18 to 30 who had recovered from COVID-19. This CDR3 is CASSLGVGRQGSGVHEQYF. The CDR3 DNA reads TGCGCCAGCAGCTTGGGAGTGGGCCGACAGGGGAGCGGGGTACACGAGCAGTACTTC.